The sequence of this TCR beta chain was determined in a study of tumor-infiltrating lymphocytes in primary liver carcinoma. Whole-study context: The tumors, T1-T3 N0M0 lesions, were roughly 4 to 11 cm across.

This clonotype was found many times. Relative to the germline gene, one junction end is altered; a read error may explain this. The CDR3 consists of 12 residues. CDR1 is SGHKS, CDR2 YYEKEE, per germline (reference sequence). Synthesis of TCR beta cDNA was carried out from 500 ng total RNA with a constant-region primer. Slightly modified ARM-PCR, run as three nested multiplex PCR rounds, produced the TCR beta libraries. In the first two PCR rounds, TRBV1-TRBV30 forward primers were paired with a C-beta reverse primer, and each round lasted roughly 10 cycles. TCRdb re-called the multiplex PCR reads through MiXCR, storing one row per CDR3 protein. This sample has approximately 73,000 distinct CDR3 sequences, with 71% found just once. For each extraction, RNA and DNA were obtained together from approximately 20-30 mg of unsorted bulk tissue. By surgical resection, the patients were treated for their primary liver carcinoma.

Specimen: liver tumor tissue from sampling region 4. Regarding subset: tumor region T4, right-lateral pole. The source is a woman aged 60-70 years with primary liver carcinoma and hepatitis B virus infection. This chain joins TRBV5-5 and TRBJ2-2, with D maybe TRBD2 (5 bases). CDR3 bases: TGTGCCAGCAGTCCTATAACCGGGAAGCTGTTTTTT. Protein: CASSPITGKLFF.